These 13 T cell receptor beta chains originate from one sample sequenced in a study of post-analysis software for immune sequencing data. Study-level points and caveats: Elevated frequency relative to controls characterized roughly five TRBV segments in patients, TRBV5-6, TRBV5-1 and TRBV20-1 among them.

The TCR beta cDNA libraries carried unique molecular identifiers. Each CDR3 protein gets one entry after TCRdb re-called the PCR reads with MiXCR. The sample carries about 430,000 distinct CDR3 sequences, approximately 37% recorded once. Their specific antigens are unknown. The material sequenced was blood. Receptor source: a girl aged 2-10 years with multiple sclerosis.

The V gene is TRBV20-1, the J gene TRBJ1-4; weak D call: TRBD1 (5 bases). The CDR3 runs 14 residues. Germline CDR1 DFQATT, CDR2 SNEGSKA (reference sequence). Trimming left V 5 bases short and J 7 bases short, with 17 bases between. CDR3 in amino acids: CSAGPRRGGEKLFF. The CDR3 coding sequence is TGCAGTGCTGGGCCCCGAAGGGGAGGTGAAAAACTGTTTTTT.

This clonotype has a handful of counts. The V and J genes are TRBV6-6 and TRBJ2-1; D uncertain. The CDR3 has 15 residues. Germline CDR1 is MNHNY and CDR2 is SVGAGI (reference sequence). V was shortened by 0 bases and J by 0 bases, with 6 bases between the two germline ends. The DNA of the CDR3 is TGTGCCAGCAGTTACTCCGGGTACTCCTACAATGAGCAGTTCTTC. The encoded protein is CASSYSGYSYNEQFF.

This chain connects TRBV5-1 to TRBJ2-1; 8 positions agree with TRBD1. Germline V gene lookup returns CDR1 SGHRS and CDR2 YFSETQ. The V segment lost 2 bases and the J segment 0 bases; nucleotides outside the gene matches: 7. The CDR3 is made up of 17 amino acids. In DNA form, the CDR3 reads TGCGCCAGCAGCTTTACTCGGACAGGGAGCTCCTACAATGAGCAGTTCTTC. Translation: CASSFTRTGSSYNEQFF.

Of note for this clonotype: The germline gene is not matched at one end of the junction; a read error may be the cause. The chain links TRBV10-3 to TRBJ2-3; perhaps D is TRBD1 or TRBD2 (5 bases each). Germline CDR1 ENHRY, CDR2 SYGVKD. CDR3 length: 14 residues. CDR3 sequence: CVITWDQYTDTQYF. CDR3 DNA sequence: TGTGTCATCACATGGGACCAGTACACAGATACGCAGTATTTT.

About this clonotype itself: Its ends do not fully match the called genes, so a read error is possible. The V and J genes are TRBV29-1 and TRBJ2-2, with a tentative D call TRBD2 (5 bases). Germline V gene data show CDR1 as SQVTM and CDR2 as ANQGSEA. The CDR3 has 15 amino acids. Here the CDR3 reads CSVVLAATNTGERFF. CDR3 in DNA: TGCAGCGTTGTGCTGGCGGCCACGAACACCGGGGAGCGGTTTTTT.

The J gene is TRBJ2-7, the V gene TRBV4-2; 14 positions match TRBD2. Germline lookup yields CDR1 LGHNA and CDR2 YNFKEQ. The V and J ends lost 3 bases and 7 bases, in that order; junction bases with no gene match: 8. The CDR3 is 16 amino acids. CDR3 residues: CASSQRLAGGQDEQYF. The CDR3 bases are TGTGCCAGCAGCCAGCGACTAGCGGGAGGGCAGGATGAGCAGTACTTC.

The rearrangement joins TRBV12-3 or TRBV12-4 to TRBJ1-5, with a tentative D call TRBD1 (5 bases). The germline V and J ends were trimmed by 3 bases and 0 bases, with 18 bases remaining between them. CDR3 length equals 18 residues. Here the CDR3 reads CASSFLGRGRGSNQPQHF. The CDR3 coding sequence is TGTGCCAGCAGTTTTCTAGGAAGGGGAAGGGGTAGCAATCAGCCCCAGCATTTT.

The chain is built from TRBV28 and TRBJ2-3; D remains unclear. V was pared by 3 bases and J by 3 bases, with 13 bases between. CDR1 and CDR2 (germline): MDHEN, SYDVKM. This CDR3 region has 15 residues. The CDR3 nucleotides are TGTGCCAGCAGTTTCGACCGGGTCGGTACAGATACGCAGTATTTT. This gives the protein CASSFDRVGTDTQYF.

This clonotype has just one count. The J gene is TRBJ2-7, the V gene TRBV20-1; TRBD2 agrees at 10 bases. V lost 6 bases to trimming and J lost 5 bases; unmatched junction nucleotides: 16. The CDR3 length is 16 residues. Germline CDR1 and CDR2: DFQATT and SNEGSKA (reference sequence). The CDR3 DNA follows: TGCAGTGCGAGTTACGGGACTAGCGAGAGTTACGACGAGCAGTACTTC. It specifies CSASYGTSESYDEQYF.

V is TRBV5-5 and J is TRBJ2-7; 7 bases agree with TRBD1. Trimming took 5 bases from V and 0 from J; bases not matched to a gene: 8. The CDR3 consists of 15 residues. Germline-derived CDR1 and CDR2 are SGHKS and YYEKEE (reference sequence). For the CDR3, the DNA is TGTGCCAGCAGTCTGATCCGGGACAGCTCCTACGAGCAGTACTTC. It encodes CASSLIRDSSYEQYF.

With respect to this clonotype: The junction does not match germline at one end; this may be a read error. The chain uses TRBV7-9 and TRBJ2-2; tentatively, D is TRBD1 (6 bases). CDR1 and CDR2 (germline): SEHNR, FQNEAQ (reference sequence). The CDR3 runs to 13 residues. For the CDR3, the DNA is TGCGCCAGCAGCTTCACAGGGACCGGGGAGCTGTTTTTT. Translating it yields CASSFTGTGELFF. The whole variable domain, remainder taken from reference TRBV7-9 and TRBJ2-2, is DTGVSQNPRHKITKRGQNVTFRCDPISEHNRLYWYRQTLGQGPEFLTYFQNEAQLEKSRLLSDRFSAERPKGSFSTLEIQRTEQGDSAMYLCASSFTGTGELFFGEGSRLTVL.

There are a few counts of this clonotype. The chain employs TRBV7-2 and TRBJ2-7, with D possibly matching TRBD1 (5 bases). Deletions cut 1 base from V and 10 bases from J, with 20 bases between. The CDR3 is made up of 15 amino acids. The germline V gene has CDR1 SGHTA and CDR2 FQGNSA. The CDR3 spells CASSLGLTARVTQYF. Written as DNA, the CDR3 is TGTGCCAGCAGCTTAGGTTTGACAGCGAGAGTAACCCAGTACTTC.

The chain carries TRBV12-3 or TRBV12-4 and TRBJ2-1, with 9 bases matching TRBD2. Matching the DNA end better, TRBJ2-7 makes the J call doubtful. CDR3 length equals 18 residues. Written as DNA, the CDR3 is TGTGCCAGCACCTCCAGGGGGGGTAGCGGGGGCTCCTACAATGAGCAGTACTTC. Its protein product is CASTSRGGSGGSYNEQYF.